Listed below are T cell receptor beta chains from one sample, sequenced in a study of regulatory T cells in long-lasting Graves disease. TCRdb independently ran MiXCR on the multiplex PCR reads; one entry per CDR3 protein. The repertoire includes approximately 300,000 distinct CDR3 sequences, 18% of them detected once, and around 36% sits in the top ten. The sequenced sample was peripheral blood mononuclear cells (PBMCs), obtained at new diagnosis, from a patient treated with antithyroid drugs. Receptors originate from a female donor with Graves disease. Both conserved end residues are trimmed from each CDR3.

11,TRBJ2-5,TRBV6-1,ASRLAGGETQY
12,TRBJ2-5,TRBV25-1,ASSVDRAEETQY
12,TRBJ2-6,TRBV6-1,ATLGTSGANVLT
12,TRBJ2-2,TRBV15,ATSLDANTGELF
15,TRBJ2-1,TRBV11-3,ASSPRREGEEYNEQF
12,TRBJ2-1,TRBV7-2,ASSLDEVLNEQF
11,TRBJ2-5,TRBV7-9,ASSTPNQETQY
14,TRBJ1-2,TRBV6-5,ASSFIAGGGSFGYT
11,TRBJ1-5,TRBV30,AWGDGINQPQH
15,TRBJ2-7,TRBV11-2,ASSLGAGQGGPYEQY
16,TRBJ2-7,TRBV12-3/TRBV12-4,ASSLLATPSPLAREQY
14,TRBJ2-2,TRBV5-6,ASSLGLQGSAGELF
12,TRBJ2-7,TRBV6-4,ASTEGLGFGEQY
15,TRBJ1-6,TRBV6-2/TRBV6-3,ASSYLGSLGGNSPLH
12,TRBJ1-1,TRBV12-3/TRBV12-4,ASRSGRSNTEAF
16,TRBJ1-1,TRBV6-5,ASSYRGLVGGGNTEAF
13,TRBJ2-5,TRBV20-1,SARDRRTPQETQY
11,TRBJ1-5,TRBV28,ASSYRSNQPQH
14,TRBJ2-5,TRBV20-1,SARDLRRELRGTQY
11,TRBJ2-7,TRBV29-1,SVVAGINHEQY
13,TRBJ2-7,TRBV27,ASSLTGGQSYEQY
12,TRBJ1-2,TRBV2,ASRHYRDDYGYT
13,TRBJ2-5,TRBV7-8,ASRLRQGARETQY
14,TRBJ2-3,TRBV6-2/TRBV6-3,ASSYSSGRATDTQY
11,TRBJ1-5,TRBV7-2,ASSQGQGLPQH
10,TRBJ2-5,TRBV24-1,ATSDYEETQY
12,TRBJ1-2,TRBV9,ASSVGASSYGYT
15,TRBJ2-3,TRBV3-1,ASSPGRGREYADTQY
11,TRBJ2-3,TRBV11-1,ASSLKGADTQY
10,TRBJ1-2,TRBV20-1,SARGPAYGYT
13,TRBJ2-1,TRBV29-1,SVAASGRGVDEQF
13,TRBJ1-1,TRBV18,ASLTRDTGSTKAF
13,TRBJ2-1,TRBV11-2,ASSSIPSTYNEQF
9,TRBJ1-1,TRBV5-6,ASSLMTEAF
13,TRBJ1-4,TRBV6-5,ASSYYRDAGEKLF
13,TRBJ1-5,TRBV5-1,ASRSEWDLGEPQH
13,TRBJ2-1,TRBV5-8,ASSLGLASYNEQF
12,TRBJ2-7,TRBV19,ASSTQGSSYEQY
12,TRBJ2-6,TRBV30,AWSVGSGANVLT
15,TRBJ2-4,TRBV18,ASSPPAWGFPKNIQY
14,TRBJ2-7,TRBV7-9,ASSTSRSRGAYEQY
12,TRBJ1-1,TRBV6-1,ASIKTLKNTEAF
14,TRBJ2-3,TRBV6-2/TRBV6-3,ASIAGTSGNSDTQY
11,TRBJ2-1,TRBV20-1,SASPESDSEQF
12,TRBJ2-7,TRBV20-1,SARRDSTMDEQY
13,TRBJ2-5,TRBV24-1,ATSDWTGSGETQY